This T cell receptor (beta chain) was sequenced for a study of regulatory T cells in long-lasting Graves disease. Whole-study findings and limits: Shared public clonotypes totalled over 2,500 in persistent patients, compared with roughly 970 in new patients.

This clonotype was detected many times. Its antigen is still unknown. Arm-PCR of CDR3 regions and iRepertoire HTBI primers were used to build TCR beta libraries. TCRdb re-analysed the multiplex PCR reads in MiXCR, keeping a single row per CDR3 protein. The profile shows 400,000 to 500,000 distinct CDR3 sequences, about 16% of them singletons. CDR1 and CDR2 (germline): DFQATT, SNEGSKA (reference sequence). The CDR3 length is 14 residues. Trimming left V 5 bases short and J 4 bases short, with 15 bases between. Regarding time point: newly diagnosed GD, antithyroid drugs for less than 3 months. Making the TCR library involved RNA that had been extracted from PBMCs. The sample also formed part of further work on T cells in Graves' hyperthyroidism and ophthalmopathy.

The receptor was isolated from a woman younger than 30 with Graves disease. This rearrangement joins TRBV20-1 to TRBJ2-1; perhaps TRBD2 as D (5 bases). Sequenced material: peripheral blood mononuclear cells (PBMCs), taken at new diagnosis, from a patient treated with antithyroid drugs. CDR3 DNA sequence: TGCAGTGCTGTGGATCCGGGATCTTACAATGAGCAGTTCTTC. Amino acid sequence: CSAVDPGSYNEQFF.